Listed here are 7 T cell receptor beta chains from one sample, sequenced in a study of blood T cell repertoires in COVID-19. This table comes from immunoSEQ multiplex PCR, and its TCRdb copy is limited to in-frame clones, with some not included. The table has approximately 120,000 clones, more than 70% seen once. Input material: peripheral blood. The receptor source for this set is a human donor in a cohort sampled during active COVID-19.

The chain couples TRBV25-1 to TRBJ2-7, with a weak D call TRBD2 (6 bases). Germline CDR1 and CDR2: MGHDK and SYGVNS. The CDR3 sequence is 10 residues long. V lost 6 bases to trimming and J lost 6 bases, with 6 bases between them. CDR3 loop: CASRGGEQYF. The CDR3 bases are TGTGCCAGCAGGGGGGGCGAGCAGTACTTC.

The chain is built from TRBV4-1 and TRBJ2-1, with D tentatively TRBD2 (5 bases). The V and J ends lost 0 bases and 2 bases respectively, with 17 bases between them. The CDR3 length is 18 residues. Germline assignment: CDR1 MGHRA and CDR2 YSYEKL. CDR3 sequence: CASSQDRVVERPYNEQFF. For the CDR3, the DNA is TGCGCCAGCAGCCAAGATCGGGTTGTCGAGCGGCCCTACAATGAGCAGTTCTTC.

The rearrangement links TRBV15 to TRBJ2-1; 8 nucleotides line up with TRBD1. This CDR3 comprises 16 residues. V lost 1 base to trimming and J lost 0 bases; unmatched junction nucleotides: 2. From germline, CDR1 is LNHNV and CDR2 YYDKDF (reference sequence). The CDR3 region has the DNA TGTGCCACCAGCAGAGGGACAGGGAGCTCCTACAATGAGCAGTTCTTC. This sequence encodes CATSRGTGSSYNEQFF.

The chain has TRBV19 and TRBJ1-2; D may be TRBD1 (5 bases). The CDR3 is 14 residues long. Germline V gene data show CDR1 as LNHDA and CDR2 as SQIVND (reference sequence). V was clipped by 3 bases and J by 5 bases, with 13 bases between them. The CDR3 region is CASSIRRQGYGYTF. The DNA for the CDR3 is TGTGCCAGTAGTATTCGGCGGCAGGGTTATGGCTACACCTTC.

V and J are TRBV4-1 and TRBJ2-7, with D perhaps matching TRBD1 (6 bases). V lost 1 base to trimming and J lost 3 bases, with 10 bases between them. Germline assignment: CDR1 MGHRA and CDR2 YSYEKL. CDR3 length equals 14 residues. The CDR3 region has the DNA TGCGCCAGCAGCCAAGTTTCAGGGGTCTACGAGCAGTACTTC. Protein product: CASSQVSGVYEQYF.

J is TRBJ2-1 and V is TRBV10-3; 9 bases are a match to TRBD2. Germline V gives CDR1 ENHRY, CDR2 SYGVKD. V trimming: 3 bases; J trimming: 2 bases; junction bases outside the gene matches: 2. The CDR3 is made up of 15 amino acids. The CDR3 DNA sequence: TGTGCCATCAGTGACGGCGGGAGGGCCTACAATGAGCAGTTCTTC. Protein product: CAISDGGRAYNEQFF.

The V call is TRBV11-2, the J call TRBJ1-3; D possibly corresponds to TRBD1 (5 bases). This CDR3 comprises 14 residues. The ends were cut back, 2 bases at V and 9 bases at J, with 14 bases in the middle. Germline V gene lookup returns CDR1 SGHAT and CDR2 FQNNGV. In nucleotides, the CDR3 is TGTGCCAGCAGCTTAAAACCGCACGGGGGCACCATATATTTT. Protein sequence: CASSLKPHGGTIYF.